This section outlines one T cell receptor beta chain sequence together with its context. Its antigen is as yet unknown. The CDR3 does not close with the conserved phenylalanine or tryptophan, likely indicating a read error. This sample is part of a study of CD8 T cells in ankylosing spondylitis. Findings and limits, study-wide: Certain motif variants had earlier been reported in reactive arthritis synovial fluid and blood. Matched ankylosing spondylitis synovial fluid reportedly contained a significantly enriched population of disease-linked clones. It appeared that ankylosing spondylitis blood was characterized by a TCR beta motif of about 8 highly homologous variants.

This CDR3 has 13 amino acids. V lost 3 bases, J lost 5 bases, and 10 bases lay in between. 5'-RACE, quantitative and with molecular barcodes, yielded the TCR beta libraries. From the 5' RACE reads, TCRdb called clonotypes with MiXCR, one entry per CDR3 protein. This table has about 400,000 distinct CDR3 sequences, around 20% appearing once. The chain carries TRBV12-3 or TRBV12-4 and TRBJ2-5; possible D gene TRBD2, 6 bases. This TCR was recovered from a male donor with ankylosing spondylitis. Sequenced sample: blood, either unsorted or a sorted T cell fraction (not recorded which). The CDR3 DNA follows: TGTGCCAGCAGTTTCGGGGGTGGGGAGACCCAGTACCTC. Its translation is CASSFGGGETQYL.